These 15 T cell receptor beta chains were all obtained from the same sample, sequenced in a study of shared clonotypes between healthy human individuals. Clones were read by immunoSEQ multiplex PCR, and TCRdb kept only the in-frame ones, dropping some. The sample lists about 690,000 clones; 90% were seen once. Material for sequencing was memory CD8+ T cells from PBMCs. Subset indicated: CD45RO+ cells pooled with CCR7-negative TemRA cells. These TCRs come from a man aged 18 to 35 in good health. Some clones in this sample may be carry-over from other donors' samples.

The count of this clone is one. The CDR3 nucleotides are TGTGCCAGCAGTTACTCGGACAGACCAATAGATACGCAGTATTTT. As protein: CASSYSDRPIDTQYF. This rearrangement joins TRBV6-5 to TRBJ2-3, with TRBD1 as a possible D gene (6 bases). This CDR3 is built from 15 residues. CDR1 is MNHEY and CDR2 is SVGAGI in the germline V gene. Trimming took 0 bases from V and 5 from J, leaving 12 bases between them.

The rearrangement links TRBV4-3 to TRBJ1-1, with D uncertain. Germline lookup yields CDR1 LGHNA and CDR2 YSLEER. The CDR3 contains 14 residues. The V gene lost 1 base and the J gene lost 0 bases, with 6 bases spanning the gap. The CDR3 reads CASSQGRLNTEAFF. CDR3 bases: TGCGCCAGCAGCCAAGGACGGTTGAACACTGAAGCTTTCTTT.

The chain's CDR3 is CASLDRGPDTEAFF. The CDR3 bases are TGTGCCAGCTTGGACAGGGGGCCGGACACTGAAGCTTTCTTT. V usage is TRBV6-1 and J usage is TRBJ1-1; TRBD1 matches 11 bases. The V and J ends lost 8 bases and 3 bases, in that order; junction bases with no gene match: 5. CDR1 and CDR2 (germline): MNHNS, SASEGT. The CDR3 contains 14 residues.

V gene TRBV9 combines with J gene TRBJ2-1; D not certain. CDR1 SGDLS and CDR2 YYNGEE come from the germline V gene. The CDR3 consists of 16 residues. V shed 0 bases and J shed 5 bases, with 15 bases lying between them. The CDR3 bases are TGTGCCAGCAGCGTAGCCCCTAGAGAAACAAACAATGAGCAGTTCTTC. Translation: CASSVAPRETNNEQFF.

The V gene is TRBV29-1, the J gene TRBJ2-2; possible D gene TRBD2, 6 bases. There are 13 residues in the CDR3. V was clipped by 7 bases and J by 2 bases, with 11 bases between them. CDR1 SQVTM and CDR2 ANQGSEA come from the germline V gene. CDR3 DNA: TGCAGCGCTCTGCGGGGAAACACCGGGGAGCTGTTTTTT. This codes for CSALRGNTGELFF.

This chain joins TRBV7-9 and TRBJ2-6; D ambiguous. The CDR3 extends over 17 amino acids. Trimming removed 4 bases from V and 6 bases from J, with 19 bases in between. CDR1 SEHNR and CDR2 FQNEAQ come from the germline V gene (reference sequence). This CDR3 is CASSSYSADPAANVLTF. As DNA, the CDR3 is TGTGCCAGCAGCTCTTATTCGGCGGACCCAGCGGCCAACGTCCTGACTTTC.

J is TRBJ2-7 and V is TRBV5-8; no clear D gene. The CDR3 is made up of 12 amino acids. Trimming stripped 2 bases from V and 6 bases from J, with 9 bases between. Germline CDR1 reads SGHTS; CDR2 reads YDEGEE. CDR3 region: CASSFWLPEQYF. For the CDR3, the DNA is TGTGCCAGCAGCTTTTGGCTACCCGAGCAGTACTTC.

The V call is TRBV18, the J call TRBJ1-5; 7 bases are shared with TRBD1. The CDR3 runs 16 residues. Germline loops: CDR1 KGHSH, CDR2 LQKENI. The ends lost 2 bases at V and 1 base at J; junction bases unmatched: 5. The CDR3 nucleotides are TGTGCCAGCTCACCAGAGGGGGCGGGGAGCAATCAGCCCCAGCATTTT. Amino acid sequence: CASSPEGAGSNQPQHF.

The chain has TRBV2 and TRBJ2-7; 8 bases are a match to TRBD2. The J segment lost 2 bases and the V segment lost 6 bases, leaving 6 bases of the junction unmatched. The CDR3 runs 14 residues. Germline V lookup: CDR1 SNHLY, CDR2 FYNNEI. Here the CDR3 reads CASRKGAGAYEQYF. DNA of the CDR3: TGTGCCAGCAGAAAGGGAGCGGGAGCCTACGAGCAGTACTTC.

The chain uses TRBV27 and TRBJ2-7; 8 nucleotides match TRBD2. Germline CDR1 and CDR2: MNHEY and SMNVEV (reference sequence). V was clipped by 5 bases and J by 7 bases; unmatched bases: 13. The CDR3 extends over 15 amino acids. CDR3 loop: CASSVFSGMGWEQYF. CDR3 coding DNA: TGTGCCAGCAGTGTATTTAGCGGGATGGGGTGGGAGCAGTACTTC.

CDR3 loop: CASMGPANNEQFF. In DNA, the CDR3 is TGTGCCAGCATGGGACCGGCAAACAATGAGCAGTTCTTC. V is TRBV7-9 and J is TRBJ2-1; D is perhaps TRBD1 or TRBD2 (5 bases each). Germline values: CDR1 SEHNR, CDR2 FQNEAQ (reference sequence). V lost 7 bases to trimming and J lost 5 bases, with 12 bases between them. The CDR3 has 13 amino acids.

This clone has just one count. The chain employs TRBV10-3 and TRBJ2-3, with a possible D match to TRBD2 (6 bases). CDR3 length: 16 residues. Germline CDR1 and CDR2: ENHRY and SYGVKD. V was cut by 2 bases and J by 6 bases, with 18 bases left in between. The CDR3 reads CAISETGTGVLDTQYF. The CDR3 bases are TGTGCCATCAGTGAGACGGGGACGGGGGTTTTGGATACGCAGTATTTT.

The CDR3 here is CASSFIRTSGSTFYEQYF. In nucleotides, the CDR3 is TGTGCCAGCAGTTTTATAAGGACTAGCGGGAGTACCTTCTACGAGCAGTACTTC. The rearrangement uses TRBV27 and TRBJ2-7; TRBD2 matches 13 bases. V lost 3 bases to trimming and J lost 3 bases; unmatched junction nucleotides: 11. Germline CDR1 reads MNHEY; CDR2 reads SMNVEV (reference sequence). CDR3 size: 18 residues.

The table lists this clone with a count of one. This chain joins TRBV27 and TRBJ1-1, with unresolved D. The V end was cut by 8 bases, the J end by 0 bases, with 13 bases between. This CDR3 region has 14 residues. CDR1 and CDR2 from the germline V gene are MNHEY and SMNVEV (reference sequence). The CDR3 DNA sequence: TGTGCCAGCGGGGAAGGGATTATGAACACTGAAGCTTTCTTT. It codes for CASGEGIMNTEAFF.

The V and J genes are TRBV6-1 and TRBJ2-2; the D gene is possibly TRBD1 (5 bases). Germline loops: CDR1 MNHNS, CDR2 SASEGT. The ends were cut back, 6 bases at V and 1 base at J, with 9 bases in the middle. The CDR3 extends over 14 amino acids. The CDR3 sequence: CASSLTGNTGELFF. As DNA, the CDR3 is TGTGCCAGCAGCCTAACAGGGAACACCGGGGAGCTGTTTTTT.